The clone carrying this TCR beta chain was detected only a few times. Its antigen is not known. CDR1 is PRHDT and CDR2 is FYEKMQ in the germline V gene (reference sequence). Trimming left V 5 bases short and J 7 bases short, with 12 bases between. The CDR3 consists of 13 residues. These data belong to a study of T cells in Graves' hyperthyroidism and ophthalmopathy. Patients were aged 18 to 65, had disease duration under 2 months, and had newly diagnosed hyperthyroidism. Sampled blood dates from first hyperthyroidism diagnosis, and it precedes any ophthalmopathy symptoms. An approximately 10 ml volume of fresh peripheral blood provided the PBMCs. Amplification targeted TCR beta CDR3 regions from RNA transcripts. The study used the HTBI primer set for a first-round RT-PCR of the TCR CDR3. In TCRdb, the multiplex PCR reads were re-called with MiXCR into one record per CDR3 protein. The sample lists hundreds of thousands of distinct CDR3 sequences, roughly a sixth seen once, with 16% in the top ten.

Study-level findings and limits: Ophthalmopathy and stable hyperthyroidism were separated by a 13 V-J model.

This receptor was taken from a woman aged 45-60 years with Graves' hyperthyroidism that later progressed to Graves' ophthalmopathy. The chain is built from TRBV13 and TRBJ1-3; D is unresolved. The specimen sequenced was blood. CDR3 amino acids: CASSLRHVNTIYF. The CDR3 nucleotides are TGTGCCAGCAGCCTTAGACATGTCAACACCATATATTTT.